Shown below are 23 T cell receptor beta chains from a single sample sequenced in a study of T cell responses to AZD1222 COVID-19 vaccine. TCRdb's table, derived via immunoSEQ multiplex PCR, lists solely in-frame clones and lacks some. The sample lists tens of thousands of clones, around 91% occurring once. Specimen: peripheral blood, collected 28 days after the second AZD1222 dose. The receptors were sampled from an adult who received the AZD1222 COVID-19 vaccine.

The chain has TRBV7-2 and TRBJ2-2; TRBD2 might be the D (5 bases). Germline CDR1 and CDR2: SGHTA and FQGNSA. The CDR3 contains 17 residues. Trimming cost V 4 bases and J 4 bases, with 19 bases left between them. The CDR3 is CASSYLVGRATTGELFF. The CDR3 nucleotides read TGTGCCAGCAGCTACCTGGTCGGGCGGGCGACCACCGGGGAGCTGTTTTTT.

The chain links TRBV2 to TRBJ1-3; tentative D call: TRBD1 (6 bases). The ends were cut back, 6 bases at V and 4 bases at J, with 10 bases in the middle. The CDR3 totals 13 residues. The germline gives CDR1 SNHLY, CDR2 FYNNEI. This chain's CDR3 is CASRRGAGNTIYF. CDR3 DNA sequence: TGTGCCAGCAGACGGGGGGCCGGAAACACCATATATTTT.

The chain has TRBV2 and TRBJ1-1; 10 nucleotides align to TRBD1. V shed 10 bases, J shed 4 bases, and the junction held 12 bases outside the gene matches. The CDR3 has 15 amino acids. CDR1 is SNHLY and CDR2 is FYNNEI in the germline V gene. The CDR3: CAITGTGERSTEAFF. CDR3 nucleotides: TGTGCCATAACCGGGACAGGGGAGCGTAGCACTGAAGCTTTCTTT.

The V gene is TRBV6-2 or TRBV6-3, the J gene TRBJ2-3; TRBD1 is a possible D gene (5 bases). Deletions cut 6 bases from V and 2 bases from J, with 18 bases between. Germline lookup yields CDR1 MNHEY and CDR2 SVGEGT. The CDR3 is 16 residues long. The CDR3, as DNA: TGTGCCAGCAGCCCCCTCCCCGGACAAGCCACAGATACGCAGTATTTT. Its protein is CASSPLPGQATDTQYF.

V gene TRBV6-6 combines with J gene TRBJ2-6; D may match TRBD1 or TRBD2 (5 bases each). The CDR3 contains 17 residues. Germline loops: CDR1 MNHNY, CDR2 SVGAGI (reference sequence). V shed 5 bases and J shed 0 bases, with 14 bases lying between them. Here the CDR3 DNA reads TGTGCCAGCAGTCCTAGCAGGGTGAGCTCTGGGGCCAACGTCCTGACTTTC. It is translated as CASSPSRVSSGANVLTF.

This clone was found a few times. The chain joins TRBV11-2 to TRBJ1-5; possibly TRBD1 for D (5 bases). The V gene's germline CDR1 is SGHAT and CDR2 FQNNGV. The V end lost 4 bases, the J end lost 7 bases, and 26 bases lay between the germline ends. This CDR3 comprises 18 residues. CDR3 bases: TGTGCCAGCAGCTCCAACCCCACTTTGGGCCGGCGGGGGCAGCCCCAGCATTTT. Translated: CASSSNPTLGRRGQPQHF.

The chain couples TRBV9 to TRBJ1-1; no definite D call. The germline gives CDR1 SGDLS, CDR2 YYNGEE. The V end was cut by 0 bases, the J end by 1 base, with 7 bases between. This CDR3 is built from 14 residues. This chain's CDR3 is CASSVGPANTEAFF. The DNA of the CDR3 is TGTGCCAGCAGCGTAGGCCCAGCGAACACTGAAGCTTTCTTT.

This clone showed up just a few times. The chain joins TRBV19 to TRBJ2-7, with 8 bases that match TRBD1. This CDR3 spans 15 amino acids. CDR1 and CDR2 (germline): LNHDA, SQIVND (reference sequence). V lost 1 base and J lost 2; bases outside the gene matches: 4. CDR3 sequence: CASSIGTGGTYEQYF. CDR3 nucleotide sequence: TGTGCCAGTAGTATAGGAACAGGGGGAACCTACGAGCAGTACTTC.

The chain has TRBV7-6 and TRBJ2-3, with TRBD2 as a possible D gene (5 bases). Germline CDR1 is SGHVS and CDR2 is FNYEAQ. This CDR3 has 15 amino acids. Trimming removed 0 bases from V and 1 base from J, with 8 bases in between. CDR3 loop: CASSLADGGTDTQYF. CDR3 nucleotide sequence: TGTGCCAGCAGCTTAGCGGACGGGGGCACAGATACGCAGTATTTT.

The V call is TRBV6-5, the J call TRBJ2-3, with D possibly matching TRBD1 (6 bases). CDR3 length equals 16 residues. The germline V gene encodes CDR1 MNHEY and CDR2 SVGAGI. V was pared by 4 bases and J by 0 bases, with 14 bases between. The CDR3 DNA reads TGTGCCAGCAGTTCGACAGGATTCCATAGCACAGATACGCAGTATTTT. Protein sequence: CASSSTGFHSTDTQYF.

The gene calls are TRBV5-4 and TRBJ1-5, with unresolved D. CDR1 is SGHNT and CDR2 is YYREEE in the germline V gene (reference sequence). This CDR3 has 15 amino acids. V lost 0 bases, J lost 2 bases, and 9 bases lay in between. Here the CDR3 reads CASSLAPWGNQPQHF. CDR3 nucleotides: TGTGCCAGCAGCTTGGCCCCATGGGGCAATCAGCCCCAGCATTTT.

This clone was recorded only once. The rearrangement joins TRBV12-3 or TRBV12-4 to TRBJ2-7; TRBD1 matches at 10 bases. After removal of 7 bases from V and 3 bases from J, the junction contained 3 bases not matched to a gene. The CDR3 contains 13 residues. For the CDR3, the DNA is TGTGCCAGCAACCGGGACAGGGGCTACGAGCAGTACTTC. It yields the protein CASNRDRGYEQYF.

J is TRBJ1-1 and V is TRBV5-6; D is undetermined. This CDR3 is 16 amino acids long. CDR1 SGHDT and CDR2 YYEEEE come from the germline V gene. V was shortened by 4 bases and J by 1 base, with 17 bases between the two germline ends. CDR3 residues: CASSRRSSFGNTEAFF. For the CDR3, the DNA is TGTGCCAGCAGCAGGCGTTCATCGTTCGGGAACACTGAAGCTTTCTTT.

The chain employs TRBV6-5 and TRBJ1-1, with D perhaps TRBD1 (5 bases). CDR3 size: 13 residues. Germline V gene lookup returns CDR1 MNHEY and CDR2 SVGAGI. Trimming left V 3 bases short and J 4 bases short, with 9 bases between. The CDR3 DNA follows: TGTGCCAGCAGTTATGGGGGAGGCACTGAAGCTTTCTTT. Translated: CASSYGGGTEAFF.

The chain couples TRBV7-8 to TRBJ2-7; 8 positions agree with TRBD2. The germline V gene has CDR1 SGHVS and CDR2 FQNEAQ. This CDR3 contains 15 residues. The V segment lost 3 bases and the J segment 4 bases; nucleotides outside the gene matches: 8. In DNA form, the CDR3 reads TGTGCCAGCAGCTTTGGAAGGAGCGGGGGATACGAGCAGTACTTC. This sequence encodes CASSFGRSGGYEQYF.

The CDR3 nucleotides are TGTGCCAGTAGTAATCCCCGAGCGGGGGGGCGAGTAGTACAATTTGAGCAGTTCTTC. Protein: CASSNPRAGGRVVQFEQFF. This chain connects TRBV19 to TRBJ2-1; TRBD2 aligns across 10 bases. V lost 4 bases to trimming and J lost 9 bases; unmatched junction nucleotides: 21. Germline V gene sequence: CDR1 LNHDA, CDR2 SQIVND (reference sequence). This CDR3 region has 19 residues.

The CDR3 coding sequence is TGTGCCAGCAGTTCCTGGGAAAATAGCAATCAGCCCCAGCATTTT. Translating gives CASSSWENSNQPQHF. The rearrangement uses TRBV27 and TRBJ1-5, with D unclear. Germline CDR1 MNHEY, CDR2 SMNVEV (reference sequence). V lost 4 bases to trimming and J lost 0 bases, with 10 bases between them. The CDR3 is 15 residues long.

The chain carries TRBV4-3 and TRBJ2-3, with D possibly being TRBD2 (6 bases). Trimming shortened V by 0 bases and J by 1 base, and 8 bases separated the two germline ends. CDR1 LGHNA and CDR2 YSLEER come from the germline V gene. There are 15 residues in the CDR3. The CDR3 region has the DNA TGCGCCAGCAGCCAAGACGGGGGACGCACAGATACGCAGTATTTT. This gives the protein CASSQDGGRTDTQYF.

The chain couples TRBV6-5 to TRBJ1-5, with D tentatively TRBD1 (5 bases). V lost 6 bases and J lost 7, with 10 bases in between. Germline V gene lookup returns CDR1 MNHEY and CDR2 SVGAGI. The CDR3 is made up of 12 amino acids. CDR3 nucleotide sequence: TGTGCCAGCAGCGCAGGGTACCAGCCCCAGCATTTT. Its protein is CASSAGYQPQHF.

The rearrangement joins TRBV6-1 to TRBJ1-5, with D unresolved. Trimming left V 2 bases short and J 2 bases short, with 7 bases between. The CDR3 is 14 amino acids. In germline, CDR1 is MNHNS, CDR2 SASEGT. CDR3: CASSERGGNQPQHF. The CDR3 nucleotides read TGTGCCAGCAGTGAAAGAGGAGGCAATCAGCCCCAGCATTTT.

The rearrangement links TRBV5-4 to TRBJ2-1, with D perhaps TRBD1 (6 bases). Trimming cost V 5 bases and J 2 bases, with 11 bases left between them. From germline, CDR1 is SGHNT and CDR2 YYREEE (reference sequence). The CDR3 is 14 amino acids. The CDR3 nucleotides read TGTGCCAGCAGGCTCGAGGGGGCCTACAATGAGCAGTTCTTC. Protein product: CASRLEGAYNEQFF.

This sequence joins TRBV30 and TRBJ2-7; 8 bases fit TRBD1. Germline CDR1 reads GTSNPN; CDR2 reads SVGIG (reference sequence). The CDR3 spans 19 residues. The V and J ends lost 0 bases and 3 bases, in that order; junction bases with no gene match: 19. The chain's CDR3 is CAWSVALTGTGAKGYEQYF. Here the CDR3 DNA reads TGTGCCTGGAGTGTAGCGCTTACGGGGACAGGAGCTAAGGGCTACGAGCAGTACTTC.

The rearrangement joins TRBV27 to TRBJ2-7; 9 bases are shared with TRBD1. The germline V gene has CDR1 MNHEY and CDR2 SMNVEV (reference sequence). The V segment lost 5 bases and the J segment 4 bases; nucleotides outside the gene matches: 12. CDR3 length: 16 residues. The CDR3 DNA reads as TGTGCCAGCAGTGTGACCGGGACAGGGTTAAGTTACGAGCAGTACTTC. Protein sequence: CASSVTGTGLSYEQYF.